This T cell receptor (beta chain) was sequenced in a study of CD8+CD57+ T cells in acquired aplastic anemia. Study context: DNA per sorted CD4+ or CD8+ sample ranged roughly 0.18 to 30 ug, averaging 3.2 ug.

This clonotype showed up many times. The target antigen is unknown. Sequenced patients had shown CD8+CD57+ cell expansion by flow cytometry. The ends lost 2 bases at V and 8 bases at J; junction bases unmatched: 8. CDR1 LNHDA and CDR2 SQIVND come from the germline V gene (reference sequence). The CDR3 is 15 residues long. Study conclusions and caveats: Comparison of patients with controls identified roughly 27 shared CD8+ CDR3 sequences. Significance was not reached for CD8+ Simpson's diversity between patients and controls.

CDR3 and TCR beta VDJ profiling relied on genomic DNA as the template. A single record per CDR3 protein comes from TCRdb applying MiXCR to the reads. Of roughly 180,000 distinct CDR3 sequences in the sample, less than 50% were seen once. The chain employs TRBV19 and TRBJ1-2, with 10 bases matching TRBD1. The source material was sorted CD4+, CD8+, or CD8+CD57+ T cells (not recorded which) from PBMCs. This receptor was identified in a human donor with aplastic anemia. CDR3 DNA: TGTGCCAGTAGTATAAAACTCGGGACAGGGGAGGGCTACACCTTC. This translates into CASSIKLGTGEGYTF. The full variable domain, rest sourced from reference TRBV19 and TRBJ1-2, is DGGITQSPKYLFRKEGQNVTLSCEQNLNHDAMYWYRQDPGQGLRLIYYSQIVNDFQKGDIAEGYSVSREKKESFPLTVTSAQKNPTAFYLCASSIKLGTGEGYTFGSGTRLTVV.